This passage covers 21 T cell receptor beta chains from one sample sequenced in a study of cytomegalovirus exposure and HLA in healthy donors (dated by TCRdb to the late 2010s). The library was built by means of the immunoSEQ multiplex PCR assay. The multiplex PCR relied on a mix of 60 forward primers for TCR Vbeta segments and 13 reverse primers for TCR Jbeta segments. The immuneACCESS repertoire file appears here via TCRdb, limited to in-frame rearrangements. These files lack a portion of the clones; in checked studies, under half of the deficit traces to unresolved V genes, and the cause of the others is not known. This sample lists 130,000 or so clones; around three quarters were detected once. The ten biggest clones cover roughly 5.9% of the sample. Sequenced material: PBMCs. These receptors came from a woman in her thirties or forties in good health and CMV-seronegative.

J is TRBJ1-1 and V is TRBV28, with D maybe TRBD1 (5 bases). CDR1 and CDR2 (germline): MDHEN, SYDVKM. The V gene lost 5 bases and the J gene lost 1 base, with 14 bases spanning the gap. The CDR3 totals 15 residues. The CDR3 loop reads CASSDSRVGNTEAFF. The CDR3, as DNA: TGTGCCAGCAGTGATTCCAGGGTGGGGAACACTGAAGCTTTCTTT. The whole variable domain, remainder taken from reference TRBV28 and TRBJ1-1, is DVKVTQSSRYLVKRTGEKVFLECVQDMDHENMFWYRQDPGLGLRLIYFSYDVKMKEKGDIPEGYSVSREKKERFSLILESASTNQTSMYLCASSDSRVGNTEAFFGQGTRLTVV.

The rearrangement uses TRBV18 and TRBJ2-7; 7 bases agree with TRBD2. This CDR3 is built from 15 residues. CDR1 and CDR2 (germline): KGHSH, LQKENI. The trim removed 2 bases at V and 6 bases at J, leaving 10 bases unmatched. CDR3 in amino acids: CASSPYFQREGEQYF. CDR3 DNA: TGTGCCAGCTCACCATATTTCCAGCGGGAAGGCGAGCAGTACTTC.

The chain couples TRBV10-3 to TRBJ2-3, with a weak D call TRBD1 (6 bases). Germline V CDR1 and CDR2: ENHRY, SYGVKD. The CDR3 length is 16 residues. Trimming took off 6 bases at V and 1 base at J, with 17 bases between the two ends. DNA for the CDR3: TGTGCCATCAGCGTAGCCACAGGGTCGGGCACAGATACGCAGTATTTT. Amino acids: CAISVATGSGTDTQYF.

This clone has only a few counts. The CDR3 DNA sequence: TGTGCCAGCAGCTTAACCGGCCAGGGCGGTTCACCCCTCCACTTT. As protein: CASSLTGQGGSPLHF. The chain carries TRBV7-3 and TRBJ1-6; tentatively, D is TRBD1 (5 bases). Trimming cost V 0 bases and J 9 bases, with 12 bases left between them. The V gene's germline CDR1 is SGHTA and CDR2 FQGTGA. The CDR3 length is 15 residues.

In its sample, this clone was seen once. J is TRBJ1-1 and V is TRBV5-1, with a possible D match to TRBD1 (5 bases). V shed 0 bases and J shed 1 base, with 10 bases lying between them. CDR3 length: 15 amino acids. The germline CDR1 and CDR2 sequences are SGHRS and YFSETQ. The CDR3 DNA sequence: TGCGCCAGCAGCTTGGTGGTACAGGAGAACACTGAAGCTTTCTTT. Translation gives CASSLVVQENTEAFF.

This chain connects TRBV6-5 to TRBJ1-4; the match to TRBD1 covers 8 bases. Germline V gene data show CDR1 as MNHEY and CDR2 as SVGAGI. The V gene end was trimmed by 4 bases and the J gene end by 11 bases; junction bases not matched to a gene: 9. This CDR3 has 14 amino acids. The CDR3, as DNA: TGTGCCAGCAGTTTTCGACAGGGGACCCTTAAACTGTTTTTT. Amino acids: CASSFRQGTLKLFF.

This clone was seen a few times. The chain combines TRBV11-2 with TRBJ2-1; D not certain. This CDR3 spans 12 amino acids. Per the germline V gene, CDR1 is SGHAT and CDR2 is FQNNGV. Trimming took 0 bases from V and 14 from J, leaving 11 bases between them. The CDR3 loop reads CASSLDLRSEFF. CDR3 bases: TGTGCCAGCAGCTTAGATTTGAGGAGCGAGTTCTTC.

The rearrangement links TRBV7-2 to TRBJ2-2, with 12 bases identical to TRBD2. CDR3 length: 15 residues. In germline, CDR1 is SGHTA, CDR2 FQGNSA. Trimming took 5 bases from V and 3 from J; bases not matched to a gene: 1. The CDR3 loop is CASSGLAGHTGELFF. The CDR3 DNA follows: TGTGCCAGCAGCGGACTAGCGGGACACACCGGGGAGCTGTTTTTT.

The chain employs TRBV28 and TRBJ1-5; D is unresolved. CDR3 length: 13 amino acids. V gave up 6 bases and J gave up 0 bases, with 6 bases separating them. CDR1 is MDHEN, CDR2 SYDVKM, per germline. This chain's CDR3 is CASSSNSNQPQHF. As DNA, the CDR3 is TGTGCCAGCAGCTCTAATAGCAATCAGCCCCAGCATTTT.

The chain carries TRBV7-9 and TRBJ2-2; 7 bases map to TRBD1. The CDR3 covers 15 residues. Germline CDR1 reads SEHNR; CDR2 reads FQNEAQ (reference sequence). Trimming took 7 bases from V and 0 from J; bases not matched to a gene: 5. CDR3 amino acids: CASITGTANTGELFF. The CDR3 nucleotides are TGTGCCAGCATCACCGGGACAGCGAACACCGGGGAGCTGTTTTTT.

This rearrangement joins TRBV7-3 to TRBJ1-2, with D possibly matching TRBD1 (5 bases). Trimming shortened V by 2 bases and J by 8 bases, and 12 bases separated the two germline ends. CDR3 length equals 13 residues. CDR1 and CDR2 from the germline V gene are SGHTA and FQGTGA. The CDR3 reads CASSLLGPSGYTF. The CDR3 nucleotides read TGTGCCAGCAGCTTACTGGGGCCGAGCGGCTACACCTTC. Drawing the rest from reference TRBV7-3 and TRBJ1-2, the complete variable domain is GAGVSQTPSNKVTEKGKYVELRCDPISGHTALYWYRQSLGQGPEFLIYFQGTGAADDSGLPNDRFFAVRPEGSVSTLKIQRTERGDSAVYLCASSLLGPSGYTFGSGTRLTVV.

Here the CDR3 DNA reads TGTGCCATCAGTGAGTGGGAGGTAAGGAACACTGAAGCTTTCTTT. This encodes CAISEWEVRNTEAFF. This rearrangement joins TRBV10-3 to TRBJ1-1; D gene uncertain. V gave up 1 base and J gave up 1 base, with 10 bases separating them. The CDR3 has 15 amino acids. The germline V gene has CDR1 ENHRY and CDR2 SYGVKD.

This rearrangement joins TRBV2 to TRBJ2-7; D is uncertain. This CDR3 spans 14 amino acids. Germline V gene sequence: CDR1 SNHLY, CDR2 FYNNEI. V lost 5 bases and J 0 bases, leaving 11 bases between the germline ends. This chain's CDR3 is CASSNVRSSYEQYF. CDR3 DNA: TGTGCCAGCAGTAACGTGAGGAGCTCCTACGAGCAGTACTTC.

V usage is TRBV5-6 and J usage is TRBJ1-2; D gene unclear. From germline, CDR1 is SGHDT and CDR2 YYEEEE. V gave up 3 bases and J gave up 8 bases, with 20 bases separating them. The CDR3 is made up of 15 amino acids. The CDR3 bases are TGTGCCAGCAGCTGGACTAGGACCCCAACTATCGGCTACACCTTC. Translating it yields CASSWTRTPTIGYTF.

The rearrangement joins TRBV25-1 to TRBJ2-6, with D unresolved. Germline lookup yields CDR1 MGHDK and CDR2 SYGVNS. V was pared by 5 bases and J by 2 bases, with 13 bases between. This CDR3 spans 16 amino acids. CDR3 sequence: CASSMAVSAGANVLTF. DNA for the CDR3: TGTGCCAGCAGTATGGCAGTCTCTGCTGGGGCCAACGTCCTGACTTTC.

The V call is TRBV5-1, the J call TRBJ1-5; D is perhaps TRBD1 (6 bases). Germline values: CDR1 SGHRS, CDR2 YFSETQ. V dropped 5 bases and J dropped 0 bases, with 12 bases sitting between them. The CDR3 loop spans 15 amino acids. CDR3: CASRAGDISNQPQHF. CDR3 bases: TGCGCCAGCAGGGCCGGGGACATTAGCAATCAGCCCCAGCATTTT.

This chain uses TRBV5-1 with TRBJ1-2; 10 bases are shared with TRBD1. Germline V gene data show CDR1 as SGHRS and CDR2 as YFSETQ. J was trimmed by 4 bases and V by 3 bases; bases with no gene match: 3. This CDR3 spans 14 amino acids. CDR3 loop: CASSSGQGPYGYTF. In DNA form, the CDR3 reads TGCGCCAGCAGCTCGGGACAGGGGCCCTATGGCTACACCTTC.

The CDR3 nucleotides are TGTGCCAGCAGTGAACCCCAACTAGTATCTGGAAACACCATATATTTT. Protein product: CASSEPQLVSGNTIYF. The chain recombines TRBV2 with TRBJ1-3; no firm D call. This CDR3 is built from 16 residues. In germline, CDR1 is SNHLY, CDR2 FYNNEI. Trimming pared 2 bases from V and 1 base from J, leaving 12 bases between.

This clone was seen only once. This sequence joins TRBV7-2 and TRBJ2-3; D remains ambiguous. The germline V gene has CDR1 SGHTA and CDR2 FQGNSA. The CDR3 spans 13 residues. V lost 1 base, J lost 5 bases, and 7 bases lay in between. DNA of the CDR3: TGTGCCAGCAGCTTAGTCATCGGAGATACGCAGTATTTT. Translation: CASSLVIGDTQYF.

Only one count was recorded for this clone. This sequence joins TRBV6-1 and TRBJ1-5, with D perhaps matching TRBD1 (6 bases). The germline V gene encodes CDR1 MNHNS and CDR2 SASEGT. This CDR3 is built from 14 residues. The V and J ends lost 1 base and 9 bases respectively, with 13 bases between them. CDR3 protein: CASSEGAGAVPQHF. In nucleotides, the CDR3 is TGTGCCAGCAGTGAAGGTGCGGGGGCCGTGCCCCAGCATTTT.

CDR3 region: CASSLLSGVDTQYF. DNA for the CDR3: TGTGCCAGCAGCTTGCTTTCAGGGGTAGATACGCAGTATTTT. The J gene is TRBJ2-3, the V gene TRBV7-2, with a possible D match to TRBD1 (6 bases). This CDR3 spans 14 amino acids. V shed 3 bases and J shed 5 bases, with 12 bases lying between them. Germline loops: CDR1 SGHTA, CDR2 FQGNSA.